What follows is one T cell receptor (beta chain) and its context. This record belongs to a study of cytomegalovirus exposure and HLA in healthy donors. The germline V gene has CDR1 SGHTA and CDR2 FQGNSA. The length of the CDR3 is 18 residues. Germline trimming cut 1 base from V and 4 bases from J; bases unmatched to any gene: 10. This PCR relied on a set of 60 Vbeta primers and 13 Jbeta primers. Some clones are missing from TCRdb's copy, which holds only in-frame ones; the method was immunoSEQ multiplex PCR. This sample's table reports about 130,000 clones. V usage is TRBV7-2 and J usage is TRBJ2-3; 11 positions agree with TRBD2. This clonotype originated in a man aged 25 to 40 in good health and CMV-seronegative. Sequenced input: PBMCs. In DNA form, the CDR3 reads TGTGCCAGCAGCTTAGAGAATTGGCTAGCGGGAGGCTCAGATACGCAGTATTTT. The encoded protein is CASSLENWLAGGSDTQYF.